These T cell receptor beta chains were read from a single sample in a study of shared clonotypes between healthy human individuals. Measured with immunoSEQ multiplex PCR; TCRdb has only the in-frame clones, and not every one. The profile covers approximately 2.1 million clones, with about 92% appearing a single time and around 0.4% taken by the ten largest. The sample consisted of naive CD4+ T cells from PBMCs. These TCRs come from a man aged 18 to 29 in good health. Some clones in this sample may be carry-over from other donors' samples. CDR3s include the opening cysteine and the closing phenylalanine or tryptophan. Fields, in order: CDR3 length, V gene, clone size, D gene, J gene, CDR3 DNA, CDR3 protein. The D gene is left open where the match is weak. Size is omitted from some rows. Given values are once, few, many or a class for expanded clones.

length: 17
V: TRBV18
size: -
D: -
J: TRBJ2-2
DNA: TGTGCCAGCTCACCACTCCAGTGGGGGGCCAACACCGGGGAGCTGTTTTTT
CDR3: CASSPLQWGANTGELFF

length: 13
V: TRBV7-3
size: few
D: TRBD1
J: TRBJ1-1
DNA: TGTGCCAGCACCGACAGGGGAAACACTGAAGCTTTCTTT
CDR3: CASTDRGNTEAFF

length: 16
V: TRBV10-1
size: -
D: TRBD2
J: TRBJ2-1
DNA: TGCGCCAGCAGTGACGGGTTGGGACTAGCCGGAGGTGAGCAGTTCTTC
CDR3: CASSDGLGLAGGEQFF

length: 14
V: TRBV28
size: -
D: TRBD2
J: TRBJ2-1
DNA: TGTGCCAGCAGTCTAGCGGGAGCCTACAATGAGCAGTTCTTC
CDR3: CASSLAGAYNEQFF

length: 13
V: TRBV5-1
size: -
D: -
J: TRBJ2-3
DNA: TGCGCCAGCAGCTTGCCCCCGGTGGATACGCAGTATTTT
CDR3: CASSLPPVDTQYF

length: 15
V: TRBV6-5
size: once
D: -
J: TRBJ2-2
DNA: TGTGCCAGCAGCCGTGGGGGGTCGGTCACCGGGGAGCTGTTTTTT
CDR3: CASSRGGSVTGELFF

length: 18
V: TRBV30
size: -
D: -
J: TRBJ2-7
DNA: TGTGCCTGGAGTGTACTAGTCGGGAGAATTTCATCGGGGTACGAGCAGTACTTC
CDR3: CAWSVLVGRISSGYEQYF

length: 11
V: TRBV28
size: -
D: -
J: TRBJ2-1
DNA: TGTGCCAGCTCCTTAGGGCCCAGTCGGTTCTTC
CDR3: CASSLGPSRFF

length: 15
V: TRBV25-1
size: -
D: TRBD2
J: TRBJ2-3
DNA: TGTGCCAGCAGAGGACTAGCAATTTTTGCAGATACGCAGTATTTT
CDR3: CASRGLAIFADTQYF

length: 15
V: TRBV6-5
size: -
D: -
J: TRBJ1-1
DNA: TGTGCCAGCAGTTACCGGGGGACGGGGAACACTGAAGCTTTCTTT
CDR3: CASSYRGTGNTEAFF

length: 12
V: TRBV5-1
size: once
D: -
J: TRBJ2-3
DNA: TGCGCCAGCAGCTTGGGAAGAGATACGCAGTATTTT
CDR3: CASSLGRDTQYF

length: 15
V: TRBV6-1
size: -
D: -
J: TRBJ1-4
DNA: TGTGCCAGCACCCGAACGGCGGAGGATATAGAAAAACTGTTTTTT
CDR3: CASTRTAEDIEKLFF

length: 15
V: TRBV7-2
size: -
D: -
J: TRBJ2-5
DNA: TGTGCCAGCAGCTTAGAGGGGGGCGCAGGAGAGACCCAGTACTTC
CDR3: CASSLEGGAGETQYF

length: 13
V: TRBV30
size: -
D: -
J: TRBJ2-3
DNA: TGTGCCTGGAGTGTACGAGGGACTCCAACGCAGTATTTT
CDR3: CAWSVRGTPTQYF

length: 14
V: TRBV18
size: -
D: -
J: TRBJ1-2
DNA: TGTGCCAGCTCAACGGGATACAGGGTGTATGGCTACACCTTC
CDR3: CASSTGYRVYGYTF

length: 12
V: TRBV9
size: -
D: -
J: TRBJ2-3
DNA: TGTGCCAGCAGCTTGGGATGGGAGACGCAGTATTTT
CDR3: CASSLGWETQYF

length: 13
V: TRBV4-1
size: -
D: TRBD1
J: TRBJ1-1
DNA: TGCGCCAGCAGCCGGCTTGGGACAGAGAAAGCTTTCTTT
CDR3: CASSRLGTEKAFF

length: 18
V: TRBV9
size: -
D: -
J: TRBJ2-2
DNA: TGTGCCAGCAGCCAAAGCCCCGGGACAACCAAGAACACCGGGGAGCTGTTTTTT
CDR3: CASSQSPGTTKNTGELFF

length: 11
V: TRBV7-2
size: -
D: -
J: TRBJ2-7
DNA: TGTGCCAGTTCTAGCTTTTACGAGCAGTACTTC
CDR3: CASSSFYEQYF

length: 17
V: TRBV6-4
size: -
D: -
J: TRBJ2-1
DNA: TGTGCCAGCAGTGACGTGTCTAGCGAGAGCTCCTACAATGAGCAGTTCTTC
CDR3: CASSDVSSESSYNEQFF

length: 17
V: TRBV7-9
size: -
D: TRBD2
J: TRBJ2-5
DNA: TGTGCCAGCAGCTCTGGACTAGCGGGAGGAGGGCAAGAGACCCAGTACTTC
CDR3: CASSSGLAGGGQETQYF

length: 16
V: TRBV15
size: -
D: -
J: TRBJ2-2
DNA: TGTGCCACCAGCCCGTCTAGCCGAGTGATGACCGGGGAGCTGTTTTTT
CDR3: CATSPSSRVMTGELFF

length: 16
V: TRBV19
size: -
D: TRBD1
J: TRBJ2-1
DNA: TGTGCCAGTAAAACTCAGACCGGGACAGCGTACAATGAGCAGTTCTTC
CDR3: CASKTQTGTAYNEQFF

length: 14
V: TRBV11-2
size: once
D: -
J: TRBJ2-7
DNA: TGTGCCAGCAGCTCCCGTCGGGACTTCTACGAGCAGTACTTC
CDR3: CASSSRRDFYEQYF

length: 17
V: TRBV10-3
size: -
D: TRBD1
J: TRBJ1-2
DNA: TGTGCCAGCCTCAACCGGGACAGGGGGCCGCGTGGATATGGCTACACCTTC
CDR3: CASLNRDRGPRGYGYTF

length: 15
V: TRBV19
size: -
D: -
J: TRBJ1-5
DNA: TGTGCCAGTAGTATTGCACCCATGGGCAATCAGCCCCAGCATTTT
CDR3: CASSIAPMGNQPQHF

length: 14
V: TRBV28
size: -
D: -
J: TRBJ1-5
DNA: TGTGCCAGCAGTTTGAGGGGGAGATATCAGCCCCAGCATTTT
CDR3: CASSLRGRYQPQHF

length: 15
V: TRBV6-1
size: -
D: -
J: TRBJ1-5
DNA: TGTGCCAGCATATGGGCAGGAGATAGCAATCAGCCCCAGCATTTT
CDR3: CASIWAGDSNQPQHF

length: 16
V: TRBV11-2
size: once
D: TRBD1
J: TRBJ2-7
DNA: TGTGCCAGCAGCACCCTCCGGGACAGGGGACGGAACGAGCAGTACTTC
CDR3: CASSTLRDRGRNEQYF

length: 13
V: TRBV19
size: -
D: -
J: TRBJ1-5
DNA: TGTGCCAGTAGTCTTGCGATGAATCAGCCCCAGCATTTT
CDR3: CASSLAMNQPQHF

length: 13
V: TRBV6-1
size: -
D: -
J: TRBJ2-1
DNA: TGTGCCAGCGGGGGCGACCGCTACAATGAGCAGTTCTTC
CDR3: CASGGDRYNEQFF

length: 15
V: TRBV21-1
size: -
D: -
J: TRBJ1-2
DNA: TGTGCCAGCAGCAACCCGGCCCCCTCCAACTATGGCTACACCTTC
CDR3: CASSNPAPSNYGYTF

length: 13
V: TRBV28
size: -
D: TRBD1
J: TRBJ2-7
DNA: TGTGCCAGCACCAAAAGGGGGCCCTACGAGCAGTACTTC
CDR3: CASTKRGPYEQYF

length: 17
V: TRBV28
size: -
D: TRBD2
J: TRBJ2-4
DNA: TGTGCCAGCAGCCAAACGACTAGCGGGATAGCCAAAAACATTCAGTACTTC
CDR3: CASSQTTSGIAKNIQYF

length: 16
V: TRBV6-5
size: -
D: TRBD2
J: TRBJ2-5
DNA: TGTGCCAGCAGTTATTCCGCTAGCGGGAGTCGAGAGACCCAGTACTTC
CDR3: CASSYSASGSRETQYF

length: 16
V: TRBV4-1
size: -
D: TRBD2
J: TRBJ2-7
DNA: TGCGCCAGCAGCCAAGATCAGGCTAGCGGGAGCTACGAGCAGTACTTC
CDR3: CASSQDQASGSYEQYF

length: 12
V: TRBV15
size: -
D: -
J: TRBJ2-3
DNA: TGTGCCACCAGTCGGCCCGGGGATACGCAGTATTTT
CDR3: CATSRPGDTQYF

length: 14
V: TRBV11-2
size: -
D: TRBD1
J: TRBJ1-1
DNA: TGTGCCAGCAGCTTCATGGGACAGGCAACTGAAGCTTTCTTT
CDR3: CASSFMGQATEAFF

length: 16
V: TRBV5-6
size: -
D: TRBD1
J: TRBJ1-1
DNA: TGTGCCAGCAGCTCATACGACAGGGGAGGAAATACTGAAGCTTTCTTT
CDR3: CASSSYDRGGNTEAFF

length: 11
V: TRBV5-1
size: -
D: -
J: TRBJ2-3
DNA: TGCGCCAGCAGATTGACAGATACGCAGTATTTT
CDR3: CASRLTDTQYF

length: 18
V: TRBV19
size: -
D: -
J: TRBJ2-6
DNA: TGTGCCAGTAGTATACTTGGTCTCGTAGGGTCTGGGGCCAACGTCCTGACTTTC
CDR3: CASSILGLVGSGANVLTF

length: 14
V: TRBV11-2
size: -
D: -
J: TRBJ1-1
DNA: TGTGCCAGCAGCCCATCGGGACAGAACACTGAAGCTTTCTTT
CDR3: CASSPSGQNTEAFF

length: 14
V: TRBV5-1
size: -
D: -
J: TRBJ2-7
DNA: TGCGCCAGCAGCGTGGGGCTGCCAGAGTACGAGCAGTACTTC
CDR3: CASSVGLPEYEQYF

length: 17
V: TRBV27
size: -
D: TRBD2
J: TRBJ2-3
DNA: TGTGCCAGCAGTTTACCCCGGGACTACGTTAGCACAGATACGCAGTATTTT
CDR3: CASSLPRDYVSTDTQYF

length: 13
V: TRBV19
size: -
D: TRBD2
J: TRBJ2-5
DNA: TGTGCCAGTAGTATACTGGGGGGGGAGACCCAGTACTTC
CDR3: CASSILGGETQYF

length: 15
V: TRBV5-1
size: -
D: -
J: TRBJ2-2
DNA: TGCGCCAGCAGCTTTACGCAGGCGAACACCGGGGAGCTGTTTTTT
CDR3: CASSFTQANTGELFF

length: 17
V: TRBV28
size: -
D: -
J: TRBJ1-3
DNA: TGTGCCAGCAGTACCCCCCATAATCGTAGGGGTGGAAACACCATATATTTT
CDR3: CASSTPHNRRGGNTIYF

length: 14
V: TRBV27
size: -
D: TRBD1
J: TRBJ1-6
DNA: TGTGCCAGCAGTTGGACAGGGATGGGATCACCCCTCCACTTT
CDR3: CASSWTGMGSPLHF

length: 14
V: TRBV18
size: -
D: -
J: TRBJ1-2
DNA: TGTGCCAGCTCACCGCCAGGGTCTAACTATGGCTACACCTTC
CDR3: CASSPPGSNYGYTF

length: 12
V: TRBV2
size: few
D: TRBD1
J: TRBJ1-2
DNA: TGTGCCAGCAGGAGGGACAGGGACGGCTACACCTTC
CDR3: CASRRDRDGYTF

length: 13
V: TRBV19
size: -
D: -
J: TRBJ1-1
DNA: TGTGCCAGTAGCGGTTACGGGAACACTGAAGCTTTCTTT
CDR3: CASSGYGNTEAFF

length: 15
V: TRBV6-1
size: once
D: TRBD1
J: TRBJ1-5
DNA: TGTGCCAGCAGTGCCGGACAGGGGATGTCGCAGCCCCAGCATTTT
CDR3: CASSAGQGMSQPQHF

length: 17
V: TRBV7-9
size: -
D: TRBD1
J: TRBJ1-2
DNA: TGTGCCAGCAGCTTAGGGAATCGACAGGGGGCAAATTGGGGCTACACCTTC
CDR3: CASSLGNRQGANWGYTF

length: 13
V: TRBV15
size: -
D: TRBD1
J: TRBJ1-1
DNA: TGTGCCACCAGCAGAGAGCAGGGGGCTGAAGCTTTCTTT
CDR3: CATSREQGAEAFF